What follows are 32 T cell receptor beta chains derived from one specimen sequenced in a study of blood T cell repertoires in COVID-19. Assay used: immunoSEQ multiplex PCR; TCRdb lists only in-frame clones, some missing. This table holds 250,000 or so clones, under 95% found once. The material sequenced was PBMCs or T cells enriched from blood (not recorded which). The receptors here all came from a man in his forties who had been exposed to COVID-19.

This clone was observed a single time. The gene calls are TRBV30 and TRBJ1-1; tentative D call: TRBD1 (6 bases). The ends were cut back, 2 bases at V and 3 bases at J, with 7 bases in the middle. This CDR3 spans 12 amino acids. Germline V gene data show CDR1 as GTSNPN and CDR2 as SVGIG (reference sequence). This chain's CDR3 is CAWSTGYTEAFF. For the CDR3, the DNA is TGTGCCTGGAGTACAGGGTACACTGAAGCTTTCTTT. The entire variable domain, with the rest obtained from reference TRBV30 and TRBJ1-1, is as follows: SQTIHQWPATLVQPVGSPLSLECTVEGTSNPNLYWYRQAAGRGLQLLFYSVGIGQISSEVPQNLSASRPQDRQFILSSKKLLLSDSGFYLCAWSTGYTEAFFGQGTRLTVV.

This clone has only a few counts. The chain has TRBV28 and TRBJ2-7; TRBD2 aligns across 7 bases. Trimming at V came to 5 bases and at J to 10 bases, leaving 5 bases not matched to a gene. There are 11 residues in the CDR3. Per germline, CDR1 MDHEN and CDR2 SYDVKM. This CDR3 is CASSGGRAQYF. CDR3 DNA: TGTGCCAGCAGTGGGGGGAGGGCCCAGTACTTC.

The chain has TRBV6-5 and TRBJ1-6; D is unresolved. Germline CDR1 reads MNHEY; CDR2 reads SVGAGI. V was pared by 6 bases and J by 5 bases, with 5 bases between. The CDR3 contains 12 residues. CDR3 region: CASSLNNSPLHF. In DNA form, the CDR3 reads TGTGCCAGCAGCCTTAATAATTCACCCCTCCACTTT.

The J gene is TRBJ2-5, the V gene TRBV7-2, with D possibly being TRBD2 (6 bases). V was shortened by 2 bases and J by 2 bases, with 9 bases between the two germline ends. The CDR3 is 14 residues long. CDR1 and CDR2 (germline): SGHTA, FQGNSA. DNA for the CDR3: TGTGCCAGCAGCTTATTGCGGGATCAAGAGACCCAGTACTTC. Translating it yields CASSLLRDQETQYF.

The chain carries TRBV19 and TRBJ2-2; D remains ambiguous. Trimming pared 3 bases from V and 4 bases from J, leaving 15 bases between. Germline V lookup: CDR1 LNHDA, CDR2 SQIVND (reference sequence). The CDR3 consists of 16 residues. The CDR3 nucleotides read TGTGCCAGTAGTATTGGGCAGAAAATATCCACCGGGGAGCTGTTTTTT. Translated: CASSIGQKISTGELFF.

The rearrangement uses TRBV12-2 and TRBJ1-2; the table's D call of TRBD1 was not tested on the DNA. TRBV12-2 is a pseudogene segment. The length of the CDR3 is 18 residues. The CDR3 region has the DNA TGTGCAAGTCGCTTAGTTGTTAGGGGACAGTCTCTAAACTATGGCTACACCTTC. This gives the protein CASRLVVRGQSLNYGYTF.

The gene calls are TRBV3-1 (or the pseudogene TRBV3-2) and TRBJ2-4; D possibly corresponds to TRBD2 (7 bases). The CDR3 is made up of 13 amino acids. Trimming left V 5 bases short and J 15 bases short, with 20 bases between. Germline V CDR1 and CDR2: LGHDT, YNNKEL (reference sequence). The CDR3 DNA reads TGTGCCAGCAGCTCTCAGAAAGGGGGGGTGGCGTACTTC. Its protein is CASSSQKGGVAYF.

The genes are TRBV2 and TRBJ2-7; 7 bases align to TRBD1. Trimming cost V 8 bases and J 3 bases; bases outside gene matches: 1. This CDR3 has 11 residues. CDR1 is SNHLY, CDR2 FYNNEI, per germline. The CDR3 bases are TGTGCCAGCCGACAGGGCTACGAGCAGTACTTC. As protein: CASRQGYEQYF.

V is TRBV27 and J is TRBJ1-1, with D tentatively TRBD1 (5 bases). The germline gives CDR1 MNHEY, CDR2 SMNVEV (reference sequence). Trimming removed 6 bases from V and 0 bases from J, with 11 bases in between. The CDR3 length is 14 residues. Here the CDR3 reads CASSGGFVNTEAFF. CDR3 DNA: TGTGCCAGCAGCGGGGGATTCGTGAACACTGAAGCTTTCTTT.

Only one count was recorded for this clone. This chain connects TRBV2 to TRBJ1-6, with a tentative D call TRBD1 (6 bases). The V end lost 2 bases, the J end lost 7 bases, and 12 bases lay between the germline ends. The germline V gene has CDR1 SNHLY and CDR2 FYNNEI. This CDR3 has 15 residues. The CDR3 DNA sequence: TGTGCCAGCAGTGAAAATACAGGGACAAATTCACCCCTCCACTTT. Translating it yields CASSENTGTNSPLHF.

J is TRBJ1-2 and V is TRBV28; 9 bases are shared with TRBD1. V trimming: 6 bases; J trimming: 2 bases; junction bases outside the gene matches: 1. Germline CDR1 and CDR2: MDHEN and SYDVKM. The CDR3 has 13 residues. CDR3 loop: CASRGTGNYGYTF. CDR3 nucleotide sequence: TGTGCCAGCAGAGGGACAGGGAACTATGGCTACACCTTC.

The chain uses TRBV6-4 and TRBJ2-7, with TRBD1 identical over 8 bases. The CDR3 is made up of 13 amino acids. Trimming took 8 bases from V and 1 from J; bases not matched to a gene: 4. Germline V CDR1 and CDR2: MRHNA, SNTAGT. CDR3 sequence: CASVRTGSYEQYF. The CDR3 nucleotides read TGTGCCAGCGTTCGGACAGGGTCCTACGAGCAGTACTTC.

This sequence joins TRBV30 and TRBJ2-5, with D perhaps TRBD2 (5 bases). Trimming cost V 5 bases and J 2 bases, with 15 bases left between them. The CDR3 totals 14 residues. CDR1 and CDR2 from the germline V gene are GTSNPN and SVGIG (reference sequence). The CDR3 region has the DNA TGTGCCTGGCGGCGGGCAGTCGGTCAAGAGACCCAGTACTTC. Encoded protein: CAWRRAVGQETQYF.

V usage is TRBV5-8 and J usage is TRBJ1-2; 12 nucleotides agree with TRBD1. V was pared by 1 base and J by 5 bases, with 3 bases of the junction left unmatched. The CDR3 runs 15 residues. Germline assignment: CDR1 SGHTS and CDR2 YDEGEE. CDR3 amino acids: CASSLPGQGAYGYTF. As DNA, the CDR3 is TGTGCCAGCAGCTTGCCGGGACAGGGGGCATATGGCTACACCTTC.

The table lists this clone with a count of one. In nucleotides, the CDR3 is TGCGCCAGCAGCCAACAGACAGGGGCGAACACTGAAGCTTTCTTT. It encodes CASSQQTGANTEAFF. The chain joins TRBV4-3 to TRBJ1-1; 8 bases are a match to TRBD1. The ends lost 2 bases at V and 1 base at J; junction bases unmatched: 3. The germline gives CDR1 LGHNA, CDR2 YSLEER. This CDR3 spans 15 amino acids.

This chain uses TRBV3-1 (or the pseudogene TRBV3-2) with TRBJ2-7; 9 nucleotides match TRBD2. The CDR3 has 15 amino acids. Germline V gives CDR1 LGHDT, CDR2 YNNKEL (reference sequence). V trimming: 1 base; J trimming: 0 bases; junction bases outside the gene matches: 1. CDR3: CASSQGLADSYEQYF. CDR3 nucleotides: TGTGCCAGCAGCCAAGGACTAGCGGACTCCTACGAGCAGTACTTC.

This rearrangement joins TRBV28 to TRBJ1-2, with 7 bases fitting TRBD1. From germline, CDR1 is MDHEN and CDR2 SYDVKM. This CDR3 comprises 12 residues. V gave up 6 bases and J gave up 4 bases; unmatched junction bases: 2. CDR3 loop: CASSPGGYGYTF. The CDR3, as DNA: TGTGCCAGCAGCCCAGGGGGCTATGGCTACACCTTC.

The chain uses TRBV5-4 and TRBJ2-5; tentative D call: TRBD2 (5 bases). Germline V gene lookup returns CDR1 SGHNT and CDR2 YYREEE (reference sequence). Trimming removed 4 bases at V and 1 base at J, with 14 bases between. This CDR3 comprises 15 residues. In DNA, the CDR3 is TGTGCCAGCAGCCCGAGGGTGGCGGGCCAAGAGACCCAGTACTTC. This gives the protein CASSPRVAGQETQYF.

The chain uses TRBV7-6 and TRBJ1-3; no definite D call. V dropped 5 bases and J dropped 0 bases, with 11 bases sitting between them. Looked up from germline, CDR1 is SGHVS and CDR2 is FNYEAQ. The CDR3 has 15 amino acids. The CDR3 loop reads CASSQTRSSGNTIYF. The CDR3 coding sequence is TGTGCCAGCAGCCAAACGCGGAGCTCTGGAAACACCATATATTTT.

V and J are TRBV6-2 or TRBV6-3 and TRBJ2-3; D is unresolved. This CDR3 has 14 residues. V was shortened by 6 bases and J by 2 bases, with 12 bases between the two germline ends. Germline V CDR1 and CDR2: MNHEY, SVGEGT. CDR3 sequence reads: CASSRHGDTDTQYF. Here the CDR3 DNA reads TGTGCCAGCAGCCGACACGGTGACACAGATACGCAGTATTTT.

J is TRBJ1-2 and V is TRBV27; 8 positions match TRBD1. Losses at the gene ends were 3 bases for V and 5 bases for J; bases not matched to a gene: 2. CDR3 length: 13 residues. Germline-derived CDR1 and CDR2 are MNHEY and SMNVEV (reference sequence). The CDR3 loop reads CASSLTGEYGYTF. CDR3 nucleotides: TGTGCCAGCAGTTTGACAGGGGAGTATGGCTACACCTTC.

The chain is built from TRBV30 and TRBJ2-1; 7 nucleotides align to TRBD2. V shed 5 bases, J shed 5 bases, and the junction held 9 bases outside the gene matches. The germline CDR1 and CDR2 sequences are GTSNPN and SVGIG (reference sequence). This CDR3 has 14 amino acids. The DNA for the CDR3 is TGTGCCTGGGAAGCGGGGCTCCTAAACAATGAGCAGTTCTTC. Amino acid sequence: CAWEAGLLNNEQFF. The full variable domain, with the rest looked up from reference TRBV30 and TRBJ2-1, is SQTIHQWPATLVQPVGSPLSLECTVEGTSNPNLYWYRQAAGRGLQLLFYSVGIGQISSEVPQNLSASRPQDRQFILSSKKLLLSDSGFYLCAWEAGLLNNEQFFGPGTRLTVL.

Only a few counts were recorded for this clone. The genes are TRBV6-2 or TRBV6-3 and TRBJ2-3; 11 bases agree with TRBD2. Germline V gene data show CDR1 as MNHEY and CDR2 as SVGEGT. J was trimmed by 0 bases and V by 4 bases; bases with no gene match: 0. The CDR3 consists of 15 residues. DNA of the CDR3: TGTGCCAGCAGTTGGACTAGCGGGAGCACAGATACGCAGTATTTT. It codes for CASSWTSGSTDTQYF.

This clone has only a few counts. The CDR3 region is CASSAGDTGELFF. CDR3 nucleotide sequence: TGTGCCAGCAGTGCAGGGGACACCGGGGAGCTGTTTTTT. The chain joins TRBV6-4 to TRBJ2-2, with D possibly being TRBD1 (6 bases). V dropped 4 bases and J dropped 3 bases, with 6 bases sitting between them. There are 13 residues in the CDR3. Germline CDR1 is MRHNA and CDR2 is SNTAGT.

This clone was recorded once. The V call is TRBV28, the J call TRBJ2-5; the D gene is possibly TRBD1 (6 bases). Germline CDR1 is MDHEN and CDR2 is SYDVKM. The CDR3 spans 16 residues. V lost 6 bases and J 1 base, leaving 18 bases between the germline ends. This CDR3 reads CASRDFRGLSQETQYF. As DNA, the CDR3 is TGTGCCAGCAGGGATTTCAGGGGATTAAGCCAAGAGACCCAGTACTTC.

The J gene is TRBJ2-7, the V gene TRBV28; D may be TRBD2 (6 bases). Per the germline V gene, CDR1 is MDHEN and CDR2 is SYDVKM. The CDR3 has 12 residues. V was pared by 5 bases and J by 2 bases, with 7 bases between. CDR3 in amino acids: CASSRGTYEQYF. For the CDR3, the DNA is TGTGCCAGCAGTCGGGGGACCTACGAGCAGTACTTC.

The CDR3 region has the DNA TGCGCCAGCAGCTTGTTGTTCCAGGGGGTCTCAGATACGCAGTATTTT. As protein: CASSLLFQGVSDTQYF. The gene calls are TRBV5-1 and TRBJ2-3, with 7 positions matching TRBD1. The V gene end was trimmed by 1 base and the J gene end by 4 bases; junction bases not matched to a gene: 9. Per germline, CDR1 SGHRS and CDR2 YFSETQ. This CDR3 region has 16 residues. The full variable domain, rest sourced from reference TRBV5-1 and TRBJ2-3, is KAGVTQTPRYLIKTRGQQVTLSCSPISGHRSVSWYQQTPGQGLQFLFEYFSETQRNKGNFPGRFSGRQFSNSRSEMNVSTLELGDSALYLCASSLLFQGVSDTQYFGPGTRLTVL.

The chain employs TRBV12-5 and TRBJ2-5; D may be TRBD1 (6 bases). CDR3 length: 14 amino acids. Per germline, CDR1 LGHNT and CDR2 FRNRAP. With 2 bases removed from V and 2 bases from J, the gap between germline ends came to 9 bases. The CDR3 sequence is CASGLWDKQETQYF. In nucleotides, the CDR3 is TGTGCTAGTGGTTTGTGGGACAAACAAGAGACCCAGTACTTC.

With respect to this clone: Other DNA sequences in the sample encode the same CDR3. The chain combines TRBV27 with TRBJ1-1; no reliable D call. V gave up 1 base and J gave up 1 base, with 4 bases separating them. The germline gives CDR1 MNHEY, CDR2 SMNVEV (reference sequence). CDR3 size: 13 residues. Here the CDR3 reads CASSLYRNTEAFF. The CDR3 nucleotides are TGTGCCAGCAGTTTATATAGGAACACTGAAGCTTTCTTT.

CDR3 residues: CASSLNQGSLGTEAFF. Here the CDR3 DNA reads TGTGCCAGCAGCTTAAATCAGGGAAGTTTGGGAACTGAAGCTTTCTTT. V usage is TRBV7-9 and J usage is TRBJ1-1, with D possibly TRBD1 on 5 matching bases. CDR1 is SEHNR and CDR2 is FQNEAQ in the germline V gene (reference sequence). V was pared by 2 bases and J by 5 bases, with 18 bases between. CDR3 length equals 16 residues.

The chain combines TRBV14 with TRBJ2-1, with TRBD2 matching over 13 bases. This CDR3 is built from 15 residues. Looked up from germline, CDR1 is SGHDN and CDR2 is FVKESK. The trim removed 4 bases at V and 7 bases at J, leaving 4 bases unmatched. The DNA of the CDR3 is TGTGCCAGCAGCCCTTGGACTAGCGGGAGTAATGAGCAGTTCTTC. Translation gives CASSPWTSGSNEQFF.

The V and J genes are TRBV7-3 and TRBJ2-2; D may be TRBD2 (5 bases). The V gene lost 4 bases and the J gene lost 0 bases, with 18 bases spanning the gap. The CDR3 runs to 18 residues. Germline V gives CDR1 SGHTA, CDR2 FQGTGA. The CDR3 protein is CASSSRLPLETNTGELFF. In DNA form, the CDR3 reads TGTGCCAGCAGCTCCCGACTACCCTTAGAAACGAACACCGGGGAGCTGTTTTTT.